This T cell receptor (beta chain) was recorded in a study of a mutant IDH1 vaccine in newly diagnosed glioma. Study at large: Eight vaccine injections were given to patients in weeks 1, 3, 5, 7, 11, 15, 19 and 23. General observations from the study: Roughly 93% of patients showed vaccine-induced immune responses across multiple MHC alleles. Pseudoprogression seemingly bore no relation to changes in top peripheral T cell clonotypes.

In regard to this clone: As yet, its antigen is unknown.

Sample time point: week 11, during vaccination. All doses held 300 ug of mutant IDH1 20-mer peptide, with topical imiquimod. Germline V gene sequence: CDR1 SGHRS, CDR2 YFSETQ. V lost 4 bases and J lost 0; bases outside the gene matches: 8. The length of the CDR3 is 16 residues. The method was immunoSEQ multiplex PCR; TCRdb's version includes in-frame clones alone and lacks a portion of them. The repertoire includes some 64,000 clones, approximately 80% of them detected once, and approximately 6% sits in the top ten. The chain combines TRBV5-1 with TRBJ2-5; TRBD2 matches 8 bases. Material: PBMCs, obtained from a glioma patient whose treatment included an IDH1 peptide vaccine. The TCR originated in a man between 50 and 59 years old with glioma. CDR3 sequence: CASSPGTRIYQETQYF. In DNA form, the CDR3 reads TGCGCCAGCAGCCCTGGGACTAGGATCTACCAAGAGACCCAGTACTTC.